This record concerns one T cell receptor (beta chain) sequence. This sample stems from a study of blood T cell repertoires in COVID-19. Study details: COVID-19 samples, acute and convalescent, were from the United States, Italy and Spain. From T cells, B-cell-depleted T cells, or PBMCs came the material, which was cDNA or gDNA.

The CDR3 is made up of 13 amino acids. V shed 5 bases and J 2 bases; nucleotides not matched to a gene: 6. Germline CDR1 is GTSNPN and CDR2 is SVGIG (reference sequence). Sequenced by immunoSEQ multiplex PCR; TCRdb stores in-frame clones only, minus some. The sample has 110,000 to 150,000 clones; approximately 80% are singletons. J is TRBJ2-7 and V is TRBV30; TRBD1 matches at 7 bases. Sequenced input: peripheral blood. The clonotype was recovered from a woman aged 60-75 years with acute or convalescent COVID-19. The CDR3 loop reads CAWAERGPYEQYF. The CDR3 nucleotides are TGTGCCTGGGCTGAAAGGGGGCCCTACGAGCAGTACTTC.